A single sample is the source of the 10 T cell receptor beta chains below, sequenced in a study of shared clonotypes between healthy human individuals. Method: immunoSEQ multiplex PCR; TCRdb's copy keeps in-frame clones and lacks some. This table holds around 480,000 clones, about 80% found once. The material sequenced was PBMCs. These TCRs come from a woman in her thirties or forties in good health. Some clones in this sample may be carry-over from other donors' samples.

The gene calls are TRBV7-2 and TRBJ2-2; a weak D match, TRBD2 (6 bases). Germline loops: CDR1 SGHTA, CDR2 FQGNSA. This CDR3 is built from 16 residues. Between the trimmed V and J ends, which lost 5 bases and 8 bases, there was a span of 21 bases. CDR3 coding DNA: TGTGCCAGCAGCCCCCGACTAGAATTCAGGGCTGGGGAGCTGTTTTTT. Translation gives CASSPRLEFRAGELFF.

The chain employs TRBV5-4 and TRBJ2-7, with D possibly being TRBD1 (6 bases). This CDR3 has 13 residues. Germline V gene sequence: CDR1 SGHNT, CDR2 YYREEE (reference sequence). Trimming pared 2 bases from V and 4 bases from J, leaving 10 bases between. The CDR3 is CASSLRGTYEQYF. The DNA of the CDR3 is TGTGCCAGCAGCTTACGTGGGACATACGAGCAGTACTTC.

The chain employs TRBV9 and TRBJ2-7, with TRBD1 matching over 8 bases. V trimming: 3 bases; J trimming: 5 bases; junction bases outside the gene matches: 10. There are 15 residues in the CDR3. CDR1 is SGDLS, CDR2 YYNGEE, per germline. As DNA, the CDR3 is TGTGCCAGCAGCGGGTCGACCGGACAGGGTGACGAGCAGTACTTC. Translating it yields CASSGSTGQGDEQYF.

The chain couples TRBV5-1 to TRBJ2-5, with D possibly matching TRBD2 (6 bases). This CDR3 contains 15 residues. Per germline, CDR1 SGHRS and CDR2 YFSETQ. Trimming stripped 0 bases from V and 1 base from J, with 10 bases between. Written as DNA, the CDR3 is TGCGCCAGCAGCTTGGCAGCGGGTATCCAAGAGACCCAGTACTTC. Encoded protein: CASSLAAGIQETQYF. The complete variable domain, with remaining parts taken from reference TRBV5-1 and TRBJ2-5, reads KAGVTQTPRYLIKTRGQQVTLSCSPISGHRSVSWYQQTPGQGLQFLFEYFSETQRNKGNFPGRFSGRQFSNSRSEMNVSTLELGDSALYLCASSLAAGIQETQYFGPGTRLLVL.

This chain connects TRBV2 to TRBJ2-5; 11 bases agree with TRBD2. J gave up 5 bases and V 3 bases, and 11 bases lay outside the gene matches. The CDR3 is made up of 17 amino acids. The germline V gene has CDR1 SNHLY and CDR2 FYNNEI. This CDR3 reads CASSEGQELAGAETQYF. CDR3 bases: TGTGCCAGCAGTGAGGGTCAGGAACTAGCGGGAGCTGAGACCCAGTACTTC. The entire variable domain, with the rest obtained from reference TRBV2 and TRBJ2-5, is as follows: EPEVTQTPSHQVTQMGQEVILRCVPISNHLYFYWYRQILGQKVEFLVSFYNNEISEKSEIFDDQFSVERPDGSNFTLKIRSTKLEDSAMYFCASSEGQELAGAETQYFGPGTRLLVL.

This clone was seen more than once but under ten times. The chain has TRBV11-1 and TRBJ2-1, with TRBD2 identical over 7 bases. Germline V gene sequence: CDR1 SGHAT, CDR2 FQDESV (reference sequence). With V trimmed by 5 bases and J by 6 bases, 7 bases remained unmatched. The CDR3 is made up of 14 amino acids. CDR3: CASSGRWGGNEQFF. The CDR3 bases are TGTGCCAGCAGCGGTCGTTGGGGGGGCAATGAGCAGTTCTTC.

The chain's CDR3 is CARGLAGGYTDTQYF. The CDR3 nucleotides are TGTGCCAGGGGTCTAGCGGGAGGGTACACAGATACGCAGTATTTT. This rearrangement joins TRBV2 to TRBJ2-3; 12 positions match TRBD2. This CDR3 has 15 amino acids. V trimming: 9 bases; J trimming: 2 bases; junction bases outside the gene matches: 6. The V gene's germline CDR1 is SNHLY and CDR2 FYNNEI.

The chain carries TRBV16 and TRBJ2-7; D not resolved. The V gene lost 0 bases and the J gene lost 7 bases, with 10 bases spanning the gap. Germline CDR1 KGHSY, CDR2 FQNENV. CDR3 length: 13 residues. CDR3 region: CASSQSRSGEQYF. The CDR3 DNA reads as TGTGCCAGCAGCCAATCTAGGTCGGGTGAGCAGTACTTC.

The rearrangement joins TRBV7-8 to TRBJ2-7, with 8 bases fitting TRBD1. This CDR3 is built from 17 residues. Germline values: CDR1 SGHVS, CDR2 FQNEAQ. The junction had 16 bases not matched to a gene; V was cut back by 2 bases and J by 7 bases. CDR3 region: CASSLRGPRQGIREQYF. The CDR3 DNA sequence: TGTGCCAGCAGCTTAAGGGGGCCGAGACAGGGGATTAGGGAGCAGTACTTC. Full variable domain (outside the CDR3, taken from reference TRBV7-8 and TRBJ2-7): GAGVSQSPRYKVAKRGQDVALRCDPISGHVSLFWYQQALGQGPEFLTYFQNEAQLDKSGLPSDRFFAERPEGSVSTLKIQRTQQEDSAVYLCASSLRGPRQGIREQYFGPGTRLTVT.

The chain combines TRBV6-1 with TRBJ1-2, with a weak D call TRBD1 (6 bases). Trimming removed 0 bases from V and 4 bases from J, with 15 bases in between. Germline CDR1 MNHNS, CDR2 SASEGT. This CDR3 contains 16 residues. CDR3 protein: CASSEAGTSRGYGYTF. The CDR3 region has the DNA TGTGCCAGCAGTGAAGCCGGGACAAGCCGGGGCTATGGCTACACCTTC.